These T cell receptor beta chains were read from a single sample in a study of cytotoxic CD8 clonotypes in ibrutinib-treated CLL. Libraries were prepared by immunoSEQ multiplex PCR; TCRdb keeps only in-frame clonotypes and omits some of them. The sample lists some 92,000 clones, 77% occurring once. This specimen consisted of PBMCs, obtained after 24 months of ibrutinib treatment. Receptor source: a human donor with chronic lymphocytic leukemia. Both conserved end residues are part of each CDR3. Fields, in order: V gene, J gene, clone size, D gene, CDR3 length, CDR3 DNA, CDR3 protein. A D gene is named only where the DNA matches it firmly. Only some rows state a clone size, as once, few, many or a class for expanded clones.

>TRBV5-4|TRBJ2-2|.|TRBD1|16
TGTGCCAGCAGCTTCACAGGGGCCGGTCGGACCGGGGAGCTGTTTTTT
CASSFTGAGRTGELFF
>TRBV11-2|TRBJ1-1|.|TRBD1|15
TGTGCCAGCAGCTTAGGCGACAGGGGGCGCACTGAAGCTTTCTTT
CASSLGDRGRTEAFF
>TRBV18|TRBJ1-5|.|.|13
TGTGCCAGCTCACCAGGGGTCAATCAGCCCCAGCATTTT
CASSPGVNQPQHF
>TRBV6-5|TRBJ1-5|.|.|13
TGTGCCAGCAGTACTCGACGCAATCAGCCCCAGCATTTT
CASSTRRNQPQHF
>TRBV28|TRBJ1-5|.|.|17
TGTGCCAGCAGACCAAGCACGGGACGGTATAGCAATCAGCCCCAGCATTTT
CASRPSTGRYSNQPQHF
>TRBV13|TRBJ1-1|.|.|14
TGTGCCAGCAGCCTCAGGGGCCTGAACACTGAAGCTTTCTTT
CASSLRGLNTEAFF
>TRBV27|TRBJ2-5|.|.|14
TGTGCCAGCCGGAGAAGCGGGCCCCAAGAGACCCAGTACTTC
CASRRSGPQETQYF
>TRBV5-6|TRBJ1-2|few|.|13
TGTGCCAGCAGCTTAGACGGGAACTATGGCTACACCTTC
CASSLDGNYGYTF
>TRBV19|TRBJ2-2|.|TRBD2|16
TGTGCCAGTAGTCCGAGCCTCCGGGAGGTCCCCGGGGAGCTGTTTTTT
CASSPSLREVPGELFF
>TRBV5-6|TRBJ1-6|few|TRBD1|16
TGTGCCAGCAGCTCCGGGACAGTTACTTATAATTCACCCCTCCACTTT
CASSSGTVTYNSPLHF
>TRBV28|TRBJ1-2|.|.|11
TGTGCCAGCAGTTCATTCTATGGCTACACCTTC
CASSSFYGYTF
>TRBV7-9|TRBJ1-1|.|TRBD1|13
TGTGCCAGCAGCCCTGGGACAGCAGATGAAGCTTTCTTT
CASSPGTADEAFF
>TRBV29-1|TRBJ1-2|.|.|16
TGCAGCGTTGAAGATCGGGGAGGGAGCAGGGGTTACGGCTACACCTTC
CSVEDRGGSRGYGYTF
>TRBV5-8|TRBJ1-5|.|TRBD1|15
TGTGCCAGCAGCCGGGGACAGTATCGCAATCAGCCCCAGCATTTT
CASSRGQYRNQPQHF
>TRBV15|TRBJ2-1|.|TRBD1|17
TGTGCCACCAGCCCGATTACGGGACAGGGACCCCTCAATGAGCAGTTCTTC
CATSPITGQGPLNEQFF
>TRBV7-8|TRBJ2-1|.|.|16
TGTGCCAGCAGCTCCCAGGCTGCGGTGAGGGGCAATGAGCAGTTCTTC
CASSSQAAVRGNEQFF
>TRBV19|TRBJ2-4|.|TRBD2|15
TGTGCCAGTAGAAAGGTGGGGACTAGCAAAAACATTCAGTACTTC
CASRKVGTSKNIQYF
>TRBV25-1|TRBJ2-7|.|TRBD2|14
TGTGCCAGCAGTGAATTGGCGGGAGTAGGGGAGCAGTACTTC
CASSELAGVGEQYF
>TRBV6-6|TRBJ2-7|.|.|14
TGTGCCAGCAGTAAGGAGGGGGGTTCCTACGAGCAGTACTTC
CASSKEGGSYEQYF
>TRBV27|TRBJ1-6|few|TRBD1|16
TGTGCCAGCAGTCTAAGACCGGGACAGGGGTTCTCACCCCTCCACTTT
CASSLRPGQGFSPLHF
>TRBV7-2|TRBJ2-3|.|.|14
TGTGCCAGCAGCTCCAGGGCCAGCACAGATACGCAGTATTTT
CASSSRASTDTQYF
>TRBV29-1|TRBJ1-2|once|.|11
TGCAGCGTTGACCGGGGGGTTGGCTACACCTTC
CSVDRGVGYTF
>TRBV30|TRBJ2-7|.|TRBD1|13
TGTGCCTGGAAACGACAGGGATGGAGCGAGCAGTACTTC
CAWKRQGWSEQYF